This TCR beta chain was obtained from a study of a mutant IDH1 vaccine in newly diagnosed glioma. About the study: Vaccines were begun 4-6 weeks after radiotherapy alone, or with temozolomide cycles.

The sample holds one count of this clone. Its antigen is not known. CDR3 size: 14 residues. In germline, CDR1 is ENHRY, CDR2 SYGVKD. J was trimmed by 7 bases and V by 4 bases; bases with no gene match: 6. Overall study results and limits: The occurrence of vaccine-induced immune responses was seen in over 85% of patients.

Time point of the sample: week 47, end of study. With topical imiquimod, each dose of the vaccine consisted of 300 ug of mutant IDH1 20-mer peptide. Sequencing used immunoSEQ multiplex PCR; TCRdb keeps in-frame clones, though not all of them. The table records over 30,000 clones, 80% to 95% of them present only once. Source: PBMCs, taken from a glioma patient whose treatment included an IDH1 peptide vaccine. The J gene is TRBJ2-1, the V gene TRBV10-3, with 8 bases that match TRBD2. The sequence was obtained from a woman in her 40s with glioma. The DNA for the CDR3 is TGTGCCATCAGTGGGCCGGGACTAGAGAATGAGCAGTTCTTC. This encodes CAISGPGLENEQFF.